This TCR beta chain was recorded in a study of OX40 agonist ivuxolimab in advanced cancers. Generated by immunoSEQ multiplex PCR, the TCRdb table keeps only in-frame clones and is missing some. The table includes tens of thousands of clones, under 95% detected once. The CDR3 loop spans 15 amino acids. In germline, CDR1 is MGHRA, CDR2 YSYEKL. V lost 0 bases and J 7 bases, leaving 13 bases between the germline ends. This chain links TRBV4-1 with TRBJ2-1, with D possibly TRBD2 on 6 matching bases. This receptor was obtained from an adult with an advanced solid tumor such as melanoma, head and neck, liver or kidney cancer. Sequenced material: CD4+ or CD8+ T cells sorted from blood, taken in a trial of the OX40 agonist ivuxolimab. The CDR3 DNA reads TGCGCCAGCAGCCAAGAGAAGCGGGTCAGTAATGAGCAGTTCTTC. This gives the protein CASSQEKRVSNEQFF.